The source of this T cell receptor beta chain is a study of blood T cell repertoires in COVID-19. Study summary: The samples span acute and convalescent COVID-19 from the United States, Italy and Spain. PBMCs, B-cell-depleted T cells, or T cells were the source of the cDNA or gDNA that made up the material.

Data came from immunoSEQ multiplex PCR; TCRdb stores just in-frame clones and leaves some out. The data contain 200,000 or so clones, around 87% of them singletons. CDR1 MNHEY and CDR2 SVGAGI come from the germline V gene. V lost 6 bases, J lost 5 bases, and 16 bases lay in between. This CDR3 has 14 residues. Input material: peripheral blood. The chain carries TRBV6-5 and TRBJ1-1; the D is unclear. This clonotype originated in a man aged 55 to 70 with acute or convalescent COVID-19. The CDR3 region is CASSRLSLRTEAFF. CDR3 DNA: TGTGCCAGCAGCCGTCTCAGTCTCAGAACTGAAGCTTTCTTT.